The rows below give T cell receptor beta chains drawn from one sample of a study of human T cells and chemical hapten exposure. MiXCR, run by TCRdb on the RACE reads, gives a single entry per CDR3 protein. The sample lists just over 350,000 distinct CDR3 sequences; more than 5% were seen once. The material was whole blood, obtained in connection with sensitization to the hapten diphenylcyclopropenone (DPC). The receptors derive from a woman aged 18 to 35 with alopecia areata. Some clones in this sample may be carry-over from other donors' samples. The CDR3 runs from the conserved cysteine through the conserved F or W. Each record gives: clone size, V gene, D gene, J gene, CDR3 DNA, CDR3 protein. A D gene is named only where the DNA matches it firmly. Size is stated for part of the rows, as once, few or many counts, or as a class when the clone is expanded.

few	TRBV25-1	NA	TRBJ1-4	TGTGCCAGCAGTGAATTAGGGGGTCGGAATGAAAAACTGTTTTTT	CASSELGGRNEKLFF
NA	TRBV5-5	TRBD2	TRBJ2-5	TGTGCCAGCAGCTTGGCTCTGCGGGGGGCCGGGCGCCAACAAGAGACCCAGTACTTC	CASSLALRGAGRQQETQYF
once	TRBV20-1	NA	TRBJ1-5	TGCAGTGCTAGGCGGGCTAGCAATCAGCCCCAGCATTTT	CSARRASNQPQHF
NA	TRBV9	NA	TRBJ1-6	TGTGCCAGCAGCGTAGTAGATTCCTATAATTCACCCCTCCACTTT	CASSVVDSYNSPLHF
many	TRBV10-3	NA	TRBJ1-2	TGTGCCATCAGTGAAGGCAGCCGCGGCTACACCTTC	CAISEGSRGYTF
NA	TRBV3-1	TRBD2	TRBJ2-2	TGTGCCAGCACTGAACGGGAGGATGTCGGGGAGCTGTTTTTT	CASTEREDVGELFF
many	TRBV27	TRBD1	TRBJ1-1	TGTGCCAGCTTGGGGGTAGGGGACAGCCCCTACACTGAAGCTTTCTTT	CASLGVGDSPYTEAFF
few	TRBV7-9	TRBD2	TRBJ2-1	TGTGCCAGCAGCCGCCTAGCGGGGGGGCTTCATGAGCAGTTCTTC	CASSRLAGGLHEQFF
many	TRBV6-2/TRBV6-3	NA	TRBJ2-3	TGTGCCAGCAGTTATGAGTTATCGTCAGATACGCAGTATTTT	CASSYELSSDTQYF
many	TRBV3-1	TRBD1	TRBJ2-1	TGTGCCAGCAGCCAAGATGGGGACAGGGGACGATATGAGCAGTTCTTC	CASSQDGDRGRYEQFF
few	TRBV4-3	NA	TRBJ1-1	TGCGCCAGCAGCCCGGGTATGTCGGGAGGTGCTTTCTTT	CASSPGMSGGAFF
NA	TRBV27	NA	TRBJ1-2	TGTGCCAGCAGTTTATTGGGGGGTAACTATGGCTACACCTTC	CASSLLGGNYGYTF
many	TRBV10-3	NA	TRBJ1-6	TGTGCCATCAGGAGCTCCTATAATTCACCCCTCCACTTT	CAIRSSYNSPLHF
NA	TRBV28	NA	TRBJ2-3	TGTGCCAGCAGTTTAACTGACGGAGCTAGCACAGATACGCAGTATTTT	CASSLTDGASTDTQYF
NA	TRBV5-4	NA	TRBJ2-2	TGTGCCAGCAGCCGGCTCCCGGGGGCCGCGAACACCGGGGAGCTGTTTTTT	CASSRLPGAANTGELFF
NA	TRBV7-6	TRBD1	TRBJ2-3	TGTGCCAGCAGCTTGGACAGGATCCCAGATACGCAGTATTTT	CASSLDRIPDTQYF
many	TRBV12-3/TRBV12-4	NA	TRBJ1-3	TGTGCCAGTAGACTATCGAGCTCTGGAAACACCATATATTTT	CASRLSSSGNTIYF
many	TRBV20-1	TRBD2	TRBJ2-3	TGCAGTGCTGATGGCGGGGGACCCACAGATACGCAGTATTTT	CSADGGGPTDTQYF
NA	TRBV13	NA	TRBJ2-7	TGTGCCAGCAGCCAGTGGGCCTCGTTGGACGAGCAGTACTTC	CASSQWASLDEQYF
many	TRBV21-1	NA	TRBJ1-5	TGTGCCAGCAGCTCCAACAGGCCTCACAATCAGCCCCAGCATTTT	CASSSNRPHNQPQHF
few	TRBV2	NA	TRBJ2-1	TGTGCCAGCAGTGCTACTAGGGAGAGTGGTGAGCAGTTCTTC	CASSATRESGEQFF
many	TRBV4-3	TRBD1	TRBJ1-6	TGCGCCAGCAGCCATGGACAGGGGGGATCACCCCTCCACTTT	CASSHGQGGSPLHF
NA	TRBV3-1	TRBD2	TRBJ2-3	TGTGCCAGCAGCCATGTACTAGCGGGGGGAACAGATACGCAGTATTTT	CASSHVLAGGTDTQYF
many	TRBV7-2	NA	TRBJ1-2	TGTGCCAGCAGCTTTTTAGACACTAACTATGGCTACACCTTC	CASSFLDTNYGYTF
few	TRBV12-3/TRBV12-4	NA	TRBJ1-3	TGTGCCAGCAGCTGGGGGCCTCAAAACACCATATATTTT	CASSWGPQNTIYF
few	TRBV7-9	NA	TRBJ2-5	TGTGCCAGCAGCTTAAGGGACACGGTAGAGACCCAGTACTTC	CASSLRDTVETQYF
NA	TRBV7-9	NA	TRBJ1-1	TGTGCCAGCAGCTTAAGGGGCCTGGCTGAAGCTTTCTTT	CASSLRGLAEAFF
many	TRBV5-4	NA	TRBJ1-5	TGTGCCAGCAGCTTGGTGTCGGGTTATTATAGCAATCAGCCCCAGCATTTT	CASSLVSGYYSNQPQHF
few	TRBV7-9	NA	TRBJ2-5	TGTGCCAGCAGCTCAACGACAGGAAAAGAGACCCAGTACTTC	CASSSTTGKETQYF
few	TRBV4-3	TRBD1	TRBJ2-7	TGCGCCAGCAGCCAGCTGACAGGGGACCACGAGCAGTACTTC	CASSQLTGDHEQYF
NA	TRBV6-1	NA	TRBJ2-3	TGTGCCAGCAGTCTGGGGGGATGGAGTCGTATTTCCACAGATACGCAGTATTTT	CASSLGGWSRISTDTQYF
many	TRBV12-3/TRBV12-4	TRBD2	TRBJ2-5	TGTGCCAGCAGCCTTAGCGGGGGGGCAGAGACCCAGTACTTC	CASSLSGGAETQYF
many	TRBV10-3	NA	TRBJ2-3	TGTGCCTCCACCCCGGAGGAGCCCACAGATACGCAGTATTTT	CASTPEEPTDTQYF
few	TRBV2	NA	TRBJ1-1	TGTGCCAGCAGTCTTATATCACAGAACACTGAAGCTTTCTTT	CASSLISQNTEAFF
NA	TRBV6-2/TRBV6-3	NA	TRBJ2-1	TGTGCCAGCAGACCGGGCCTAGACTACAATGAGCAGTTCTTC	CASRPGLDYNEQFF
many	TRBV20-1	NA	TRBJ2-1	TGCAGTGCCAAACGGGGGAGAGAGGGGAATGAGCAGTTCTTC	CSAKRGREGNEQFF
many	TRBV12-3/TRBV12-4	NA	TRBJ2-7	TGTGCCAGCAGTTCCTCCCCGACTGCTTCGTTCCTCTACGAGCAGTACTTC	CASSSSPTASFLYEQYF
NA	TRBV11-1	NA	TRBJ2-7	TGTGCCAGCAGCTTAACGCGAGCGTACGAGCAGTACTTC	CASSLTRAYEQYF
many	TRBV4-3	TRBD2	TRBJ2-6	TGCGCCAGCAGCCAACTAGCGGGGTCCTCTGGGGCCAACGTCCTGACTTTC	CASSQLAGSSGANVLTF
few	TRBV10-3	TRBD1	TRBJ1-1	TGTGCCATCAGGGGACAGGGGGCTGAAGCTTTCTTT	CAIRGQGAEAFF
few	TRBV12-3/TRBV12-4	NA	TRBJ2-7	TGTGCCAGCACGATGGGAATAACCTCCTACGAGCAGTACTTC	CASTMGITSYEQYF
many	TRBV9	TRBD1	TRBJ2-5	TGTGCCAGCAGTTCCGGGACAGGGGGAGAGACCCAGTACTTC	CASSSGTGGETQYF
NA	TRBV5-1	NA	TRBJ2-2	TGCGCCGGAAAAACAGGGCCGGAACCCGGGGAGCTGTTTTTT	CAGKTGPEPGELFF
NA	TRBV6-6	TRBD1	TRBJ2-7	TGTGCCAGCAGCCCATGGGGCGAGGGACAGGCCTCCTACGAGCAGTACTTC	CASSPWGEGQASYEQYF
many	TRBV18	NA	TRBJ1-6	TGTGCCAGCTCACCACCGAACACCTTAAAGAGGGGATATAATTCACCCCTCCACTTT	CASSPPNTLKRGYNSPLHF
many	TRBV5-1	NA	TRBJ1-5	TGCGCCAGCAGCCTGACAGTGGGCAATCAGCCCCAGCATTTT	CASSLTVGNQPQHF
many	TRBV6-5	NA	TRBJ1-2	TGTGCCAGCAGTTACTCGTATACTTATGGCTACACCTTC	CASSYSYTYGYTF
many	TRBV7-2	NA	TRBJ2-6	TGTGCCAGCAGCGTTAAGTCAGGGGCTGGGGCCAACGTCCTGACTTTC	CASSVKSGAGANVLTF
NA	TRBV4-3	NA	TRBJ1-5	TGCGCCAGCAGCCAGTCAAGGTCTAGCAATCAGCCCCAGCATTTT	CASSQSRSSNQPQHF
few	TRBV6-5	NA	TRBJ1-1	TGTGCCAGCAGTTACAACGGGTTGAACACTGAAGCTTTCTTT	CASSYNGLNTEAFF
few	TRBV4-2	TRBD2	TRBJ2-3	TGTGCCAGCAGCCAAGTCACAACTAGCGGGGGGGCAGATACGCAGTATTTT	CASSQVTTSGGADTQYF
many	TRBV27	TRBD1	TRBJ1-2	TGTGCCAGCAGATCCACCTGGGACAGGGGTCGAAACTATGGCTACACCTTC	CASRSTWDRGRNYGYTF
many	TRBV6-2/TRBV6-3	NA	TRBJ1-5	TGTGCCAGCAGTCCGGAAGACAGCGTAAGTCAGCCCCAGCATTTT	CASSPEDSVSQPQHF
many	TRBV21-1	NA	TRBJ1-5	TGTGCCAGCAGCAAAGTAAAATCCGCAGGACTATATAGCAATCAGCCCCAGCATTTT	CASSKVKSAGLYSNQPQHF
many	TRBV2	NA	TRBJ2-2	TGTGCCAGCAGTGACCCGGCAGGGCTAGCTCCGAACACCGGGGAGCTGTTTTTT	CASSDPAGLAPNTGELFF
NA	TRBV24-1	TRBD2	TRBJ2-5	TGTGCCACCAGTGATCCCATTAGCGGGGCGGAGACCCAGTACTTC	CATSDPISGAETQYF